This T cell receptor beta chain was identified during a study of T cells in Graves' hyperthyroidism and ophthalmopathy. RNA transcripts were the template for amplifying TCR beta CDR3 regions. A set of HTBI primers served as the primers for a first-round RT-PCR of the TCR CDR3. TCRdb itself ran the multiplex PCR reads through MiXCR, one entry per CDR3 protein. Counted here are around 600,000 distinct CDR3 sequences, more than 15% occurring once; the ten biggest clones make up under 7.5%. V was cut by 4 bases and J by 4 bases, with 14 bases left in between. In germline, CDR1 is LNHNV, CDR2 YYDKDF (reference sequence). The CDR3 consists of 15 residues.

The specimen sequenced was blood. The receptor was isolated from a woman aged 30 to 39 with Graves' hyperthyroidism. The chain has TRBV15 and TRBJ2-1; possible D gene TRBD2, 5 bases. In DNA form, the CDR3 reads TGTGCCACCAGCACGAGGATGGACTCGTACAATGAGCAGTTCTTC. Translating it yields CATSTRMDSYNEQFF.